The clone carrying this TCR beta chain was recorded only once. The data stem from a study of blood T cell repertoires in COVID-19. TCRdb keeps only in-frame clones here, not all; method: immunoSEQ multiplex PCR. The data contain under 100,000 clones, approximately 90% of them singletons. V lost 0 bases and J 0 bases, leaving 10 bases between the germline ends. The germline CDR1 and CDR2 sequences are LNHDA and SQIVND (reference sequence). The CDR3 spans 16 residues. This chain connects TRBV19 to TRBJ2-3, with D perhaps TRBD2 (5 bases). The sequence was obtained from a man between 45 and 60 years old with acute or convalescent COVID-19. Sample: peripheral blood. CDR3 coding DNA: TGTGCCAGTAGTATAGAGGGCGGGTTTAGCACAGATACGCAGTATTTT. Amino acid sequence: CASSIEGGFSTDTQYF.